A single sample is the source of the 17 T cell receptor beta chains below, sequenced in a study of blood T cell repertoires in COVID-19. Data came from immunoSEQ multiplex PCR; TCRdb stores just in-frame clones and leaves some out. The sample has tens of thousands of clones, approximately 86% seen once. Sequenced: peripheral blood. All receptors come from a man aged 45-60 years with active COVID-19.

The chain couples TRBV7-3 to TRBJ1-6; D is ambiguous. V lost 2 bases and J lost 0, with 8 bases in between. Germline-derived CDR1 and CDR2 are SGHTA and FQGTGA. CDR3 length: 16 amino acids. CDR3 loop: CASSLRGSSYNSPLHF. The CDR3 DNA reads as TGTGCCAGCAGCTTACGAGGGAGCTCCTATAATTCACCCCTCCACTTT.

The V and J genes are TRBV7-2 and TRBJ2-4; a possible D gene is TRBD2 (5 bases). The germline gives CDR1 SGHTA, CDR2 FQGNSA. Deletions cut 5 bases from V and 0 bases from J, with 17 bases between. The CDR3 sequence is 17 residues long. The CDR3: CASSLRTGGLAKNIQYF. CDR3 DNA: TGTGCCAGCAGCCTCCGGACTGGCGGTCTAGCCAAAAACATTCAGTACTTC.

The chain employs TRBV19 and TRBJ1-2, with 7 positions matching TRBD1. The CDR3 totals 15 residues. Trimming cost V 5 bases and J 3 bases; bases outside gene matches: 9. In germline, CDR1 is LNHDA, CDR2 SQIVND (reference sequence). CDR3 sequence reads: CASSPDDRVYYGYTF. The DNA for the CDR3 is TGTGCCAGTAGTCCAGACGACAGGGTATACTATGGCTACACCTTC. Based on the CDR3 plus reference TRBV19 and TRBJ1-2, the full variable domain is DGGITQSPKYLFRKEGQNVTLSCEQNLNHDAMYWYRQDPGQGLRLIYYSQIVNDFQKGDIAEGYSVSREKKESFPLTVTSAQKNPTAFYLCASSPDDRVYYGYTFGSGTRLTVV.

V and J are TRBV5-6 and TRBJ2-5; 8 positions match TRBD2. The CDR3 contains 14 residues. Germline trimming cut 6 bases from V and 2 bases from J; bases unmatched to any gene: 6. From germline, CDR1 is SGHDT and CDR2 YYEEEE. This CDR3 reads CASTIGLAQETQYF. The CDR3 DNA is TGTGCCAGCACCATAGGACTAGCTCAAGAGACCCAGTACTTC.

The V gene is TRBV7-3, the J gene TRBJ2-7; 14 bases fit TRBD2. Germline CDR1 is SGHTA and CDR2 is FQGTGA. The CDR3 spans 16 residues. J lost 2 bases, V lost 3 bases, and 3 bases had no gene match. This CDR3 is CASSLGTSGGTYEQYF. CDR3 in DNA: TGTGCCAGCAGCTTGGGGACTAGCGGGGGAACCTACGAGCAGTACTTC. The variable domain in full, completed from reference TRBV7-3 and TRBJ2-7, reads GAGVSQTPSNKVTEKGKYVELRCDPISGHTALYWYRQSLGQGPEFLIYFQGTGAADDSGLPNDRFFAVRPEGSVSTLKIQRTERGDSAVYLCASSLGTSGGTYEQYFGPGTRLTVT.

The CDR3 nucleotides are TGTGCCAGCAGCTCAGTTAATGAAAAACTGTTTTTT. Translation: CASSSVNEKLFF. The V gene is TRBV5-4, the J gene TRBJ1-4; D gene unclear. Per germline, CDR1 SGHNT and CDR2 YYREEE (reference sequence). With 3 bases removed from V and 4 bases from J, the gap between germline ends came to 4 bases. This CDR3 has 12 residues.

The chain links TRBV2 to TRBJ2-7, with unresolved D. Deletions cut 10 bases from V and 2 bases from J, with 15 bases between. The CDR3 consists of 13 residues. Per germline, CDR1 SNHLY and CDR2 FYNNEI. The CDR3 sequence is CATMAGSTYEQYF. DNA of the CDR3: TGTGCCACCATGGCAGGCTCCACCTACGAGCAGTACTTC.

The rearrangement joins TRBV19 to TRBJ2-1; 7 bases map to TRBD2. V shed 6 bases, J shed 3 bases, and the junction held 8 bases outside the gene matches. This CDR3 is 15 amino acids long. The germline V gene has CDR1 LNHDA and CDR2 SQIVND (reference sequence). The CDR3 DNA is TGTGCCAGTAGGGAGACTGGGGACTACTACAATGAGCAGTTCTTC. Protein product: CASRETGDYYNEQFF.

The chain is built from TRBV11-2 and TRBJ2-5; the match to TRBD2 covers 11 bases. After removal of 6 bases from V and 5 bases from J, the junction contained 8 bases not matched to a gene. Germline V CDR1 and CDR2: SGHAT, FQNNGV. The CDR3 loop spans 15 amino acids. CDR3 DNA sequence: TGTGCCAGCAGGTTATCTAGCGGGGGGTTCGAGACCCAGTACTTC. Encoded protein: CASRLSSGGFETQYF.

This clone has only one observation. The chain couples TRBV7-8 to TRBJ2-5, with 8 bases matching TRBD1. The CDR3 spans 14 residues. Per germline, CDR1 SGHVS and CDR2 FQNEAQ. Trimming removed 4 bases from V and 1 base from J; junction bases left unmatched: 2. The CDR3 coding sequence is TGTGCCAGCAGCTCCGGACAGGGCCAAGAGACCCAGTACTTC. As protein: CASSSGQGQETQYF. The variable domain in full, completed from reference TRBV7-8 and TRBJ2-5, reads GAGVSQSPRYKVAKRGQDVALRCDPISGHVSLFWYQQALGQGPEFLTYFQNEAQLDKSGLPSDRFFAERPEGSVSTLKIQRTQQEDSAVYLCASSSGQGQETQYFGPGTRLLVL.

This clone was detected only a few times. The genes are TRBV2 and TRBJ2-1; 7 bases are a match to TRBD1. The germline gives CDR1 SNHLY, CDR2 FYNNEI. This CDR3 has 11 amino acids. V shed 7 bases and J 10 bases; nucleotides not matched to a gene: 4. CDR3 region: CASIQGVEQFF. In DNA form, the CDR3 reads TGTGCCAGCATTCAGGGGGTCGAGCAGTTCTTC. Drawing the rest from reference TRBV2 and TRBJ2-1, the complete variable domain is EPEVTQTPSHQVTQMGQEVILRCVPISNHLYFYWYRQILGQKVEFLVSFYNNEISEKSEIFDDQFSVERPDGSNFTLKIRSTKLEDSAMYFCASIQGVEQFFGPGTRLTVL.

The chain couples TRBV29-1 to TRBJ2-6; D ambiguous. V dropped 4 bases and J dropped 2 bases, with 12 bases sitting between them. Germline CDR1 reads SQVTM; CDR2 reads ANQGSEA. CDR3 length equals 15 residues. CDR3 amino acids: CSVARGVPGANVLTF. The CDR3 DNA is TGCAGCGTTGCACGCGGCGTTCCTGGGGCCAACGTCCTGACTTTC.

The chain combines TRBV25-1 with TRBJ2-5; 11 bases fit TRBD1. Per germline, CDR1 MGHDK and CDR2 SYGVNS. The CDR3 has 16 amino acids. V trimming: 4 bases; J trimming: 5 bases; junction bases outside the gene matches: 9. CDR3: CASSVGQGAKLETQYF. CDR3 coding DNA: TGTGCCAGCAGTGTAGGACAGGGGGCAAAGTTGGAGACCCAGTACTTC.

Only a few counts were recorded for this clone. The chain is built from TRBV5-1 and TRBJ2-7; 10 bases match TRBD1. Germline V CDR1 and CDR2: SGHRS, YFSETQ. The CDR3 contains 14 residues. With 5 bases clipped from V and 4 bases from J, the junction kept 6 bases outside the gene matches. The CDR3 spells CASREGGQGYEQYF. Here the CDR3 DNA reads TGCGCCAGCAGAGAGGGGGGACAGGGGTACGAGCAGTACTTC.

This chain links TRBV11-3 with TRBJ2-2, with D perhaps matching TRBD2 (5 bases). Germline-derived CDR1 and CDR2 are SGHNT and YENEEA. The CDR3 totals 14 residues. The germline V and J ends were trimmed by 3 bases and 3 bases, with 8 bases remaining between them. DNA for the CDR3: TGTGCCAGCAGCTTGGGAGAGGACACCGGGGAGCTGTTTTTT. Protein sequence: CASSLGEDTGELFF.

This clone was counted once. The chain is built from TRBV6-2 or TRBV6-3 and TRBJ1-1; 7 bases map to TRBD1. CDR1 MNHEY and CDR2 SVGEGT come from the germline V gene. V shed 5 bases and J 5 bases; nucleotides not matched to a gene: 5. The length of the CDR3 is 13 residues. The CDR3 DNA follows: TGTGCCAGCAGTAGACAGGGTGAAACTGAAGCTTTCTTT. Protein sequence: CASSRQGETEAFF.

The sample holds a few counts of this clone. The chain links TRBV4-3 to TRBJ1-4, with TRBD1 matching 8 bases. This CDR3 is built from 14 residues. V was clipped by 7 bases and J by 6 bases; unmatched bases: 7. Germline V CDR1 and CDR2: LGHNA, YSLEER. In DNA form, the CDR3 reads TGCGCCAGCACTCGGGACAGGACCCATGAAAAACTGTTTTTT. Amino acid sequence: CASTRDRTHEKLFF.